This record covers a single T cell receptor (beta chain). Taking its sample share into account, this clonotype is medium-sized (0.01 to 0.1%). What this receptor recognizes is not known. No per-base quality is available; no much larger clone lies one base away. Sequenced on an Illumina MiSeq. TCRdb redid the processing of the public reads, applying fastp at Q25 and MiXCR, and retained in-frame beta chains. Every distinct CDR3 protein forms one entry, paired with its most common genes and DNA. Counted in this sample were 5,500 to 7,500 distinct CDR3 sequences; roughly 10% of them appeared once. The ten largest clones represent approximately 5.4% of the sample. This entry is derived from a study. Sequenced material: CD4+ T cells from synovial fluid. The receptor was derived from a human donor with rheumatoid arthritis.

The nucleotide sequence is given as TGTGCCAGCAGCTTAGATTGGGCAGGGGGGGGGACTGAAGCTTTCTTT. Its product reads: CASSLDWAGGGTEAFF. The V and J genes are TRBV11-2 and TRBJ1-1, and 7 junction bases match TRBD1. Including cysteine and phenylalanine, the CDR3 has 16 amino acids. CDR3 DNA only is kept here, 48 bases in frame from base 1. V is trimmed back by 0 bases and J by 5 bases, and the junction contains 9 bases that no gene match accounts for. Sequences SGHAT (CDR1) and FQNNGV (CDR2) are obtained from the germline V gene.